One and the same sample provided the 10 T cell receptor beta chains below, sequenced in a study of T cell responses to AZD1222 COVID-19 vaccine. Libraries were prepared by immunoSEQ multiplex PCR; TCRdb keeps only in-frame clonotypes and omits some of them. The sample shows 150,000 to 180,000 clones, 88% of them seen only once. The input for sequencing was peripheral blood, taken on day 0 of AZD1222 vaccination. The receptors derive from an adult in good health.

The chain uses TRBV7-9 and TRBJ1-5; the D gene is possibly TRBD1 (6 bases). V was trimmed by 5 bases and J by 2 bases, leaving 13 bases between them. The CDR3 contains 15 residues. Germline loops: CDR1 SEHNR, CDR2 FQNEAQ (reference sequence). CDR3 nucleotides: TGTGCCAGCAGCCCCCCCCCAGGGGGCAATCAGCCCCAGCATTTT. It codes for CASSPPPGGNQPQHF.

V gene TRBV2 combines with J gene TRBJ2-5, with D possibly matching TRBD1 (6 bases). Germline assignment: CDR1 SNHLY and CDR2 FYNNEI. The CDR3 is 12 amino acids. The V end was cut by 6 bases, the J end by 1 base, with 6 bases between. The CDR3 DNA reads as TGTGCCAGCAGGACAGGCCAAGAGACCCAGTACTTC. Translating gives CASRTGQETQYF.

The J gene is TRBJ1-1, the V gene TRBV20-1; tentative D call: TRBD1 (5 bases). Germline assignment: CDR1 DFQATT and CDR2 SNEGSKA (reference sequence). The CDR3 loop spans 11 amino acids. CDR3 sequence: CSGTGNTEAFF. The CDR3 region has the DNA TGCAGCGGAACAGGGAACACTGAAGCTTTCTTT.

The count of this clone is one. V and J are TRBV7-2 and TRBJ1-4; 7 bases are a match to TRBD1. V was clipped by 6 bases and J by 5 bases; unmatched bases: 3. The CDR3 has 13 amino acids. Germline lookup yields CDR1 SGHTA and CDR2 FQGNSA. CDR3 coding DNA: TGTGCCAGCAGGGGACAGCCGAATGAAAAACTGTTTTTT. This codes for CASRGQPNEKLFF.

The chain employs TRBV28 and TRBJ1-1; maybe TRBD1 (6 bases). Germline-derived CDR1 and CDR2 are MDHEN and SYDVKM. This CDR3 spans 12 amino acids. The V end was cut by 6 bases, the J end by 10 bases, with 15 bases between. CDR3 bases: TGTGCCAGCAGCCCACCGGGCAGGGGAGCTTTCTTT. Its translation: CASSPPGRGAFF.

J is TRBJ1-5 and V is TRBV7-2; D ambiguous. Deletions cut 1 base from V and 2 bases from J, with 9 bases between. This CDR3 has 15 residues. Germline values: CDR1 SGHTA, CDR2 FQGNSA. The CDR3 nucleotides read TGTGCCAGCAGCTTAGTGGCAGAGCGCAATCAGCCCCAGCATTTT. It specifies CASSLVAERNQPQHF.

The chain carries TRBV28 and TRBJ2-2, with unresolved D. There are 15 residues in the CDR3. V was cut by 2 bases and J by 0 bases, with 7 bases left in between. Germline V gene data show CDR1 as MDHEN and CDR2 as SYDVKM. The CDR3: CASSLQGSNTGELFF. The CDR3 nucleotides read TGTGCCAGCAGTTTACAAGGTTCGAACACCGGGGAGCTGTTTTTT.

The chain joins TRBV4-1 to TRBJ2-7; 7 bases align to TRBD1. Germline CDR1 reads MGHRA; CDR2 reads YSYEKL. The J segment lost 2 bases and the V segment lost 2 bases, leaving 3 bases of the junction unmatched. The CDR3 is made up of 14 amino acids. The CDR3, as DNA: TGCGCCAGCAGCCAACCCGGACAGGCCTACGAGCAGTACTTC. Translated, it gives CASSQPGQAYEQYF.

This clone was found once. The V call is TRBV29-1, the J call TRBJ1-2, with D unresolved. Trimming shortened V by 4 bases and J by 8 bases, and 23 bases separated the two germline ends. The germline V gene has CDR1 SQVTM and CDR2 ANQGSEA. The CDR3 is made up of 15 amino acids. The CDR3 region has the DNA TGCAGCGTTGCACAGCGCTTAGGTTCGGTGAGAGGCTACACCTTC. Protein: CSVAQRLGSVRGYTF.

DNA for the CDR3: TGCAGTGCTAGTAAGGGACGGGAGATCGCTGGAAACACCATATATTTT. It yields the protein CSASKGREIAGNTIYF. V and J are TRBV20-1 and TRBJ1-3; possible D gene TRBD1, 5 bases. Germline CDR1 DFQATT, CDR2 SNEGSKA (reference sequence). V lost 3 bases, J lost 2 bases, and 17 bases lay in between. This CDR3 contains 16 residues.